These T cell receptor beta chains were read from a single sample in a study of T cell repertoires in cytomegalovirus infection. No antigens are known for them. Via MiXCR, TCRdb re-called the reads, giving one row per CDR3 protein. The data contain hundreds of thousands of distinct CDR3 sequences, about 28% of them singletons. The source material was cultured PBMCs, sampled from culture after CMV antigen stimulation. The receptors come from a human donor in good health (CMV status not recorded). Some clones in this sample may be carry-over from other donors' samples. The conserved cysteine and the conserved F or W are not part of the CDR3 here. Each record gives: CDR3 length, V gene, clone size, CDR3 protein. A clone size is listed for some rows: how often the clone was seen (once, few, many), or a class if it is expanded.

>13|TRBV6-1|-
ASRETGGGGTEAF
>12|TRBV6-1|-
ASSEGRLNQPQH
>14|TRBV7-2|many
ASSLAVAGGRDEQF
>12|TRBV7-9|-
ASSLRDTTDTQY
>14|TRBV12-3/TRBV12-4|-
ASSAFGAGGHNEQF
>13|TRBV4-1|few
ASNFDRSSYNEQF
>14|TRBV4-1|-
ASSQMTGTPDEKLF
>11|TRBV19|few
ASSAGPSLAQH
>13|TRBV7-9|-
ASSSRESPGNTIY
>11|TRBV6-6|-
ASSYSIPGELF
>15|TRBV30|many
AWNPRLAGGVLNEQF